What follows is one T cell receptor (beta chain) and its context. The antigen is not known. The ends were cut back, 3 bases at V and 0 bases at J, with 14 bases in the middle. The V gene's germline CDR1 is SNHLY and CDR2 FYNNEI. The CDR3 covers 16 residues. The data were produced by immunoSEQ multiplex PCR, yet TCRdb's version contains in-frame clones alone and is incomplete. The table lists roughly 66,000 clones, around 84% of them singletons. This sample was taken from a study of T cell responses to AZD1222 COVID-19 vaccine. Overall study results and limits: Repertoire collection took place solely once the T cell response had peaked. Baseline serology detected seropositivity in only six or seven AZD1222 recipients.

The rearrangement links TRBV2 to TRBJ1-1, with unresolved D. The sample consisted of peripheral blood, taken on day 0 of AZD1222 vaccination. The receptor comes from an adult in good health. In DNA form, the CDR3 reads TGTGCCAGCAGTGATGCGGCAGAGATCTTGAACACTGAAGCTTTCTTT. Translating gives CASSDAAEILNTEAFF.